This T cell receptor (beta chain) was retrieved from a study of breast tumors, draining lymph nodes, adjacent tissues. Using its own MiXCR run on the multiplex PCR reads, TCRdb lists one record per CDR3 protein. Among around 130,000 distinct CDR3 sequences listed, roughly 20% were seen once. Germline lookup yields CDR1 MGHRA and CDR2 YSYEKL. The CDR3 sequence is 16 residues long. V lost 5 bases and J lost 1; bases outside the gene matches: 6. Breast cancer patients provided tissue from their axillary draining lymph nodes. This TCR was recovered from a female donor with breast cancer. Some clones in this sample may be carry-over from other donors' samples. This chain links TRBV4-1 with TRBJ2-2, with 8 positions matching TRBD1. What was sequenced was axillary lymph node tissue. In nucleotides, the CDR3 is TGCGCCAGCAGCTCAGGACAGGGAGTGAACACCGGGGAGCTGTTTTTT. Translated, it gives CASSSGQGVNTGELFF.